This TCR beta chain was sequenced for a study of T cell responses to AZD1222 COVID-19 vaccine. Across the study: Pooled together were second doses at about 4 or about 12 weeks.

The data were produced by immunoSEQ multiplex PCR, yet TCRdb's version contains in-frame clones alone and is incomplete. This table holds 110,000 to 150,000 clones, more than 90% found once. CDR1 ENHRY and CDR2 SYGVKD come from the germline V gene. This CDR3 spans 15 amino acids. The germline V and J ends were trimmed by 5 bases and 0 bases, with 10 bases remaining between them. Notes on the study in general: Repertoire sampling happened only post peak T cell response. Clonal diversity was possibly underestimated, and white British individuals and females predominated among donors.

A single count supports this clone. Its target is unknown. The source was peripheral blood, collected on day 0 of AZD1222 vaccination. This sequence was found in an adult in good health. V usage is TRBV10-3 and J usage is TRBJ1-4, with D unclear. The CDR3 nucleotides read TGTGCCATCAGTAAAAGTATAGCAACTAATGAAAAACTGTTTTTT. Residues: CAISKSIATNEKLFF.